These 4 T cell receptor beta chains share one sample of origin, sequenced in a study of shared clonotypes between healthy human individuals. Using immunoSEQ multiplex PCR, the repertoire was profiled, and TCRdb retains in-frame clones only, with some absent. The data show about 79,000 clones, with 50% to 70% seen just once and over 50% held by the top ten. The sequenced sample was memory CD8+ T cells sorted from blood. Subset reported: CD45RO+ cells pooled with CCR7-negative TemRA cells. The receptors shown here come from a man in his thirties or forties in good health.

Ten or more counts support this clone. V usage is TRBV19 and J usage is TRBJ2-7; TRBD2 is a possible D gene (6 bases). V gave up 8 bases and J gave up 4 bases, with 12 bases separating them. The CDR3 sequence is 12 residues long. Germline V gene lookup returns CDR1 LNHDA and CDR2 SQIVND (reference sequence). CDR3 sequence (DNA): TGTGCCAGTTCCGGGACTGATTACGAGCAGTACTTC. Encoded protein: CASSGTDYEQYF.

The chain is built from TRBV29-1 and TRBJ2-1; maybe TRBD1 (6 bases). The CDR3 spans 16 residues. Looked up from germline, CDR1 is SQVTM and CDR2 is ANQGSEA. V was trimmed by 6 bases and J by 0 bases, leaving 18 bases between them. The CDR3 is CSVTTGPTSSYNEQFF. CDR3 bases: TGCAGCGTAACCACAGGGCCCACGAGCTCCTACAATGAGCAGTTCTTC.

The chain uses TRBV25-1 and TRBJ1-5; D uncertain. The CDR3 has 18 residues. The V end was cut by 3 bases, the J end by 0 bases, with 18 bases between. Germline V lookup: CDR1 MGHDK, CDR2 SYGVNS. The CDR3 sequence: CASSEDLVHLISNQPQHF. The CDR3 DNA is TGTGCCAGCAGTGAGGATCTCGTGCACCTGATTAGCAATCAGCCCCAGCATTTT.

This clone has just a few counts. The CDR3 DNA reads as TGTGCCACCGGGGGTGACCACTACGAGCAGTACTTC. It is translated as CATGGDHYEQYF. V gene TRBV25-1 combines with J gene TRBJ2-7; a possible D gene is TRBD2 (6 bases). CDR1 and CDR2 (germline): MGHDK, SYGVNS. V lost 10 bases, J lost 3 bases, and 13 bases lay in between. The CDR3 contains 12 residues.